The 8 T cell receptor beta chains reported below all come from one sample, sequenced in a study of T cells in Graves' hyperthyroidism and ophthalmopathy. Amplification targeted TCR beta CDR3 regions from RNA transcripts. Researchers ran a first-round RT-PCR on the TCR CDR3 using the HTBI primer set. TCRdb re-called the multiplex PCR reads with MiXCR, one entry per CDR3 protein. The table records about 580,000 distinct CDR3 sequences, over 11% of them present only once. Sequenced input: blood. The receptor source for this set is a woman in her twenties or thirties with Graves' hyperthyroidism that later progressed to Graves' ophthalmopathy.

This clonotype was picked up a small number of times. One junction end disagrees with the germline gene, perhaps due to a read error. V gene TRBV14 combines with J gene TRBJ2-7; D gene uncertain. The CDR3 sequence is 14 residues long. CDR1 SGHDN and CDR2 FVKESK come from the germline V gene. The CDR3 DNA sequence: TGTGCCGGCAGCCAGGACGCGCCCTCCTGCGAGCAGTACTTC. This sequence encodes CAGSQDAPSCEQYF.

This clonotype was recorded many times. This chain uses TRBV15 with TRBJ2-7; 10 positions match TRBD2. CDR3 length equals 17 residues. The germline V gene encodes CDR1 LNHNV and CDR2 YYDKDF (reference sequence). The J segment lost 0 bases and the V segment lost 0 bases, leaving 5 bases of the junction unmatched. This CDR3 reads CATSRDLTSGNSYEQYF. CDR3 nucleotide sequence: TGTGCCACCAGCAGAGATCTAACTAGCGGGAACTCCTACGAGCAGTACTTC.

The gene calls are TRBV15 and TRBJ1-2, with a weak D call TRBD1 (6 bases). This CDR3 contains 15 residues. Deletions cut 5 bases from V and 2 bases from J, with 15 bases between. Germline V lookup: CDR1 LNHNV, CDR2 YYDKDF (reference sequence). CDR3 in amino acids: CATSDLPGVNYGYTF. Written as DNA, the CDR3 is TGTGCCACCAGCGACTTACCAGGGGTGAACTATGGCTACACCTTC.

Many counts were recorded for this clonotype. In DNA, the CDR3 is TGCAGTGCTCCTAGCGGGAGGACCTCCTACGAGCAGTACTTC. Translated: CSAPSGRTSYEQYF. This sequence joins TRBV20-1 and TRBJ2-7; 11 bases align to TRBD2. Losses at the gene ends were 5 bases for V and 0 bases for J; bases not matched to a gene: 3. The CDR3 spans 14 residues. Germline values: CDR1 DFQATT, CDR2 SNEGSKA (reference sequence).

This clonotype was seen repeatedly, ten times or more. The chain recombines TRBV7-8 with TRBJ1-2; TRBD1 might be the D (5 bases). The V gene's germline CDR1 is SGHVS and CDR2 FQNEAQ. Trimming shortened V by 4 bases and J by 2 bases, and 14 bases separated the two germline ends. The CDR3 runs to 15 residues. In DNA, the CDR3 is TGTGCCAGCAGCTCCCCCCGGGACGAAAACTATGGCTACACCTTC. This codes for CASSSPRDENYGYTF.

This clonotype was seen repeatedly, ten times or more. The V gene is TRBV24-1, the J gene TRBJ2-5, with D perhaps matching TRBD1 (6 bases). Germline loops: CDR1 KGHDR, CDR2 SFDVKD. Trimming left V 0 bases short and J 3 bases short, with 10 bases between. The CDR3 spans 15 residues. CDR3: CATSDLGRGEETQYF. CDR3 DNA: TGTGCCACCAGTGATTTGGGCAGGGGAGAAGAGACCCAGTACTTC.

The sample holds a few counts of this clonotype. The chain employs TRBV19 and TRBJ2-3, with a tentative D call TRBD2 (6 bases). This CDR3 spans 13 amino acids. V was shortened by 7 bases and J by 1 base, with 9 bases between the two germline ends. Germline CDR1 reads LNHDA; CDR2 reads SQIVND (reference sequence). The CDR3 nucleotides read TGTGCCAGTAAGGCTAGCGGCACAGATACGCAGTATTTT. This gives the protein CASKASGTDTQYF.

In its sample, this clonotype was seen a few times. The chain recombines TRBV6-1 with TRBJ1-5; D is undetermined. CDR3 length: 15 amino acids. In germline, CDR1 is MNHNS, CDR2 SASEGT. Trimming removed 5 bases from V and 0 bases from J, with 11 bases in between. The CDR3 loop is CASSLQPNSNQPQHF. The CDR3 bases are TGTGCCAGCAGTTTACAGCCGAATAGCAATCAGCCCCAGCATTTT.